This T cell receptor (beta chain) derives from a study of CD8+ T cells in alopecia areata. The wider study: The graft donors were approximately 6-13-month-old C3H/HeJ mice with spontaneous alopecia, and their skin went to approximately 7-10-week-old female C3H/HeJ mice.

Researchers sorted pooled cutaneous lymph node cells on the basis of CD4, CD8alpha, NKG2D, NKG2ACE and other markers. This clone was recorded a few times. What it binds is unknown. Gene names denote mouse genes. The read is 4 residues too short to cover the CDR3 end, so that end is filled in from the germline J gene. cDNA reverse transcribed from extracted RNA served as the sequencing template. The assay was immunoSEQ multiplex PCR, and TCRdb's table has in-frame clones only and misses some. The data show more than 250,000 clones, with none appearing a single time. Study-wide points: Scalp samples also yield sequences of resident alphabeta T cells from normal skin. The study found TCR sharing across patients less clear than in mice, possibly for HLA reasons. An increase in clonality over normal scalp was evident in lesional scalp, especially alopecia totalis/universalis.

Per germline, CDR1 NSHNY and CDR2 SYGAGN. There are 13 residues in the CDR3. Trimming shortened V by 0 bases and J by 5 bases, and 5 bases separated the two germline ends. The receptor comes from a C3H/HeJ mouse with alopecia areata. This mouse strain has H2-k as its MHC haplotype. Sequenced sample: CD4+ T cells sorted from a lymph node. The gene calls are TRBV13-1 and TRBJ2-2, with D uncertain. The DNA read from the CDR3 is TGTGCCAGCAGTGATGGACAAACCGGG. Its translation: CASSDGQTG. The whole CDR3 sequence is CASSDGQTGQLYF.